What follows is one T cell receptor (beta chain) and its context. This specimen belongs to a study of blood T cell repertoires in COVID-19. Study summary: From the United States, Italy and Spain came samples of acute and convalescent COVID-19. From T cells, B-cell-depleted T cells, or PBMCs came the material, which was cDNA or gDNA.

Authors' processing steps: Quantification of nucleated cells was approximated via reference gene primer amplification. TCRdb's table, derived via immunoSEQ multiplex PCR, lists solely in-frame clones and lacks some. V and J calls and clone size are copied from that table; D and trimming were computed from the DNA. The sample contains some 90,000 clones, 75% to 90% of which appear only once. This receptor was taken from a man at least 80 years old with active or convalescent COVID-19. Sequenced material: peripheral blood.

The CDR3 loop is CASSQDWLAGRTGELFF. In nucleotides, the CDR3 is TGCGCCAGCAGCCAAGATTGGCTAGCGGGACGGACCGGGGAGCTGTTTTTT. The genes are TRBV4-3 and TRBJ2-2; 9 nucleotides line up with TRBD2. The ends lost 0 bases at V and 5 bases at J; junction bases unmatched: 7. The germline V gene has CDR1 LGHNA and CDR2 YSLEER. The CDR3 has 17 residues.